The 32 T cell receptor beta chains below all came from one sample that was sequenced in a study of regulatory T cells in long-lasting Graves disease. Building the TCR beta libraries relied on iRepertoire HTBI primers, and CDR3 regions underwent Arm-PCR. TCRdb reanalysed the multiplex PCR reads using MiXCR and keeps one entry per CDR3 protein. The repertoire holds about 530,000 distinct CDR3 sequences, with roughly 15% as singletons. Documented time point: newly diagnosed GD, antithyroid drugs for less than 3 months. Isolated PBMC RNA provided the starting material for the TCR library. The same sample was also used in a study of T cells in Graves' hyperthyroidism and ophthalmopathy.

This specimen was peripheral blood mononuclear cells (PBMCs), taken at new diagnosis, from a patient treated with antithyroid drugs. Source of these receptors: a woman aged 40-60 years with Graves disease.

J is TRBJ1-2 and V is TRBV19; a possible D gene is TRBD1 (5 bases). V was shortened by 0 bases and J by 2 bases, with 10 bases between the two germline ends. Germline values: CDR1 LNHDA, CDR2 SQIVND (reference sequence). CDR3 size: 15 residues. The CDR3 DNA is TGTGCCAGTAGTATAGATCTAACAGGAAACTATGGCTACACCTTC. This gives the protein CASSIDLTGNYGYTF.

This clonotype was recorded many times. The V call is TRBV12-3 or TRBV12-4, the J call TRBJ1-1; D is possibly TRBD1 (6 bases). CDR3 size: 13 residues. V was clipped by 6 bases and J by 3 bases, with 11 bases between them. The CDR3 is CASRKQGYTEAFF. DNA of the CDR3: TGTGCCAGCAGGAAACAGGGTTACACTGAAGCTTTCTTT.

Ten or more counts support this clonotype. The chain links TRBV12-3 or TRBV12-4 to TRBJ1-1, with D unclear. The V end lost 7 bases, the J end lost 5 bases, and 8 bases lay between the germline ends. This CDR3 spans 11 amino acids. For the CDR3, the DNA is TGTGCCAGCACCCCGGGGACTGAAGCTTTCTTT. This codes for CASTPGTEAFF.

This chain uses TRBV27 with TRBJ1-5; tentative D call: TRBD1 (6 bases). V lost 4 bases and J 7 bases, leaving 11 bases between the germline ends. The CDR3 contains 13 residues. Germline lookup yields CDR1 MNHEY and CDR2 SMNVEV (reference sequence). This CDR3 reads CASSYREGQPQHF. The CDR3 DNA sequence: TGTGCCAGCAGTTACAGGGAAGGCCAGCCCCAGCATTTT.

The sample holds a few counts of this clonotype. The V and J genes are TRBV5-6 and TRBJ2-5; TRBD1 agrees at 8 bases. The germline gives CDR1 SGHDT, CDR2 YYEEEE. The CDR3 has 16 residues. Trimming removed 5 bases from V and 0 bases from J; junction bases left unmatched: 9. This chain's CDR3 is CASSLTGAGDQETQYF. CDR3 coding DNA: TGTGCCAGCAGTCTGACAGGGGCTGGAGACCAAGAGACCCAGTACTTC.

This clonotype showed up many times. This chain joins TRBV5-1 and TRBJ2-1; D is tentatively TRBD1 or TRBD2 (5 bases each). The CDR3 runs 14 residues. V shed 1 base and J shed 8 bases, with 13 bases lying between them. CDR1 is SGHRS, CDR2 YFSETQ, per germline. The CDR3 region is CASSLSGMGDEQFF. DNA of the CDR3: TGCGCCAGCAGCTTGTCAGGGATGGGAGATGAGCAGTTCTTC.

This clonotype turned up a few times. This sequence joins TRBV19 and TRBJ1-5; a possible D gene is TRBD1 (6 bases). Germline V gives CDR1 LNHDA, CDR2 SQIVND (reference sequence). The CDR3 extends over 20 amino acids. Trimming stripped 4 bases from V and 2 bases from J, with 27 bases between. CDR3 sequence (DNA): TGTGCCAGTAGTAACCGAGGGGGGGCGCGAGGGAGGGATGGCAATCAGCCCCAGCATTTT. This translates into CASSNRGGARGRDGNQPQHF.

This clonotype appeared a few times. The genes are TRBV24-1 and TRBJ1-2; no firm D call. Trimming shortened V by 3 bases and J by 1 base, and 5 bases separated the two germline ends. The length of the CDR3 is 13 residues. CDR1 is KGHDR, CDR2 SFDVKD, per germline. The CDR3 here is CATSDNRNYGYTF. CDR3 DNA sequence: TGTGCCACCAGTGATAACCGTAACTATGGCTACACCTTC.

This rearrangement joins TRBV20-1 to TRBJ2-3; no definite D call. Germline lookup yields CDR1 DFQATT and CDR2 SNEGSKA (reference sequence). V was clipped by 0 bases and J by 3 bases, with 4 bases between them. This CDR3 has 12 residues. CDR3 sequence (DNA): TGCAGTGCTAGAGAGCAGACAGATACGCAGTATTTT. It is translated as CSAREQTDTQYF.

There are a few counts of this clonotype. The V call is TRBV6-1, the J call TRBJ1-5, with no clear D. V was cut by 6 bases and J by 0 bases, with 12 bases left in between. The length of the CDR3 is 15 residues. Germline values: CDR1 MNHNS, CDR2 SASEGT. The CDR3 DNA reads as TGTGCCAGCAGCCCGGGAGTGCTTAGCAATCAGCCCCAGCATTTT. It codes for CASSPGVLSNQPQHF.

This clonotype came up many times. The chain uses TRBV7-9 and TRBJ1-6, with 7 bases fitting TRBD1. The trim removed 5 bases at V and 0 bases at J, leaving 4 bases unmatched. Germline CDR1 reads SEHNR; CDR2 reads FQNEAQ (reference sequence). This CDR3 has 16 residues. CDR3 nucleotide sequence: TGTGCCAGCAGCCCAGGGGGGAGCTCCTATAATTCACCCCTCCACTTT. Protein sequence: CASSPGGSSYNSPLHF.

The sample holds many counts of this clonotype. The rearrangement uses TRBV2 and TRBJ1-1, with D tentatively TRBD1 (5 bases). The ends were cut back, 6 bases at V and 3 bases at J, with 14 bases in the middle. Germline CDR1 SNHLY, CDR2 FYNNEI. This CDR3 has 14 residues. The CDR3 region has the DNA TGTGCCAGCAGGGTACCGGGGGGGGACACTGAAGCTTTCTTT. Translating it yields CASRVPGGDTEAFF.

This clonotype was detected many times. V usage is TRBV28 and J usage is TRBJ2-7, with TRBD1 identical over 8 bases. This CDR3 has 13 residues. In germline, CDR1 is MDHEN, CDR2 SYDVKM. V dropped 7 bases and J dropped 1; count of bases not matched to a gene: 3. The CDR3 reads CASTGGASYEQYF. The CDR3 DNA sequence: TGTGCCAGCACAGGGGGCGCGTCCTACGAGCAGTACTTC.

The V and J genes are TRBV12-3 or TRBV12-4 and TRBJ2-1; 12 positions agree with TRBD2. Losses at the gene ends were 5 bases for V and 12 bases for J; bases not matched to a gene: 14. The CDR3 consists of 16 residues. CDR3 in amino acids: CASSLGEASGGASQFF. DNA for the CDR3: TGTGCCAGCAGTCTCGGGGAGGCTAGCGGGGGGGCATCGCAGTTCTTC.

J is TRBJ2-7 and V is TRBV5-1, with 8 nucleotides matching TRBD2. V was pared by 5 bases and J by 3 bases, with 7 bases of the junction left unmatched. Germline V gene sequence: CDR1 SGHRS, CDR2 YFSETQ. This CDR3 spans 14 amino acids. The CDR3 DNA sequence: TGCGCCAGCAGAGCCGCGGGGGGTGGCTACGAGCAGTACTTC. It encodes CASRAAGGGYEQYF.

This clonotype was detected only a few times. The CDR3 DNA sequence: TGTGCCAGCAGTCCCGGGACAGGGGGCCACCACGAGCAGTACTTC. Translating gives CASSPGTGGHHEQYF. This sequence joins TRBV6-1 and TRBJ2-7; 12 positions agree with TRBD1. The CDR3 contains 15 residues. Germline CDR1 reads MNHNS; CDR2 reads SASEGT. V trimming: 5 bases; J trimming: 5 bases; junction bases outside the gene matches: 7.

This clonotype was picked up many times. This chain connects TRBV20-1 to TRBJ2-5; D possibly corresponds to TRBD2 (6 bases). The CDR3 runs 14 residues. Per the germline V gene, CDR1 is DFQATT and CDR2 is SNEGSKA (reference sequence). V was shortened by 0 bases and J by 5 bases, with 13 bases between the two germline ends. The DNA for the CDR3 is TGCAGTGCTAGAGAAGGGACTCCCATTGAGACCCAGTACTTC. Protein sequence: CSAREGTPIETQYF.

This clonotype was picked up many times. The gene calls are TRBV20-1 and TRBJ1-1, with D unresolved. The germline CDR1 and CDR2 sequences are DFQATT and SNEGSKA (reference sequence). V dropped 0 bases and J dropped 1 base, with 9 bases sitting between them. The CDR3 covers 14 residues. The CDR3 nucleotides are TGCAGTGCTAGAGATCCGGGCGGGAACACTGAAGCTTTCTTT. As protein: CSARDPGGNTEAFF.

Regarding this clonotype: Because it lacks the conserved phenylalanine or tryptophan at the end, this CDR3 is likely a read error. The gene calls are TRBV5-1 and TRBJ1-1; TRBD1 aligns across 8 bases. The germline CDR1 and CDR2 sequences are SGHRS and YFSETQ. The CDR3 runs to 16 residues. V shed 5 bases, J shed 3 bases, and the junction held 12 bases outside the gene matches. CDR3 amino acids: CASSGRTGGGDTEAFS. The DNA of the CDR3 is TGCGCCAGCAGTGGAAGAACAGGGGGGGGTGACACTGAAGCTTTCTCT.

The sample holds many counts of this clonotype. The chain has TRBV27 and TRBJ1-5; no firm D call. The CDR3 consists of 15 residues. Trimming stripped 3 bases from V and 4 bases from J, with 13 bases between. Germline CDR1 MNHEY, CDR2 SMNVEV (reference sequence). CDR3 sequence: CASSLTVGENQPQHF. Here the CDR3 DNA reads TGTGCCAGCAGTTTGACCGTGGGTGAAAATCAGCCCCAGCATTTT.

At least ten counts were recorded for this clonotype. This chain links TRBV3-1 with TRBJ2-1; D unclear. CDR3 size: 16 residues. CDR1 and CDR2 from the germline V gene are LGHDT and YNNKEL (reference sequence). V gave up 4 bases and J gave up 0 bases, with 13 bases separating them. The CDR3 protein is CASSPWSETSYNEQFF. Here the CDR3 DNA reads TGTGCCAGCAGCCCCTGGAGCGAGACCTCCTACAATGAGCAGTTCTTC.

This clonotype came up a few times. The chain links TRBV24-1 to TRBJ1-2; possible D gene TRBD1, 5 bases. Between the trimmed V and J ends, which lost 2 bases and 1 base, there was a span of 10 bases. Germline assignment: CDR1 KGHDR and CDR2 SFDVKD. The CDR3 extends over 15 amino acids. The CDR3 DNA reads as TGTGCCACCAGTGATTCGGGGGGTGTTAACTATGGCTACACCTTC. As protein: CATSDSGGVNYGYTF.

The CDR3 loop is CSARDGSGFNSPLHF. DNA for the CDR3: TGCAGTGCTAGAGATGGGAGTGGGTTTAATTCACCCCTCCACTTT. The V gene is TRBV20-1, the J gene TRBJ1-6; no firm D call. The CDR3 loop spans 15 amino acids. Germline V gives CDR1 DFQATT, CDR2 SNEGSKA (reference sequence). V lost 0 bases and J 6 bases, leaving 12 bases between the germline ends.

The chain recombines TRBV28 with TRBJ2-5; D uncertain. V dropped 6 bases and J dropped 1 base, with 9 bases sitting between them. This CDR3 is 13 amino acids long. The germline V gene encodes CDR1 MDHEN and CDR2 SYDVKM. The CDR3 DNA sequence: TGTGCCAGCAGCGTCCTGGTCCAAGAGACCCAGTACTTC. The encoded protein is CASSVLVQETQYF.

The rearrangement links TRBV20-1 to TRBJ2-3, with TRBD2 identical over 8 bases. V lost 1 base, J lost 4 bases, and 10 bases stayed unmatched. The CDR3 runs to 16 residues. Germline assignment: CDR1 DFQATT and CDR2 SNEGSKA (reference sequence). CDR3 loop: CSARVAGGHQADTQYF. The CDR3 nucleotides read TGCAGTGCTAGAGTGGCGGGGGGACACCAGGCAGATACGCAGTATTTT.

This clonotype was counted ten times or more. In DNA form, the CDR3 reads TGTGCCAGCCAATCCATGAGGGATGGTTTTACTGAAGCTTTCTTT. Its protein is CASQSMRDGFTEAFF. The chain joins TRBV6-1 to TRBJ1-1; D call uncertain. The CDR3 totals 15 residues. Germline V lookup: CDR1 MNHNS, CDR2 SASEGT. V lost 8 bases and J lost 5, with 21 bases in between.

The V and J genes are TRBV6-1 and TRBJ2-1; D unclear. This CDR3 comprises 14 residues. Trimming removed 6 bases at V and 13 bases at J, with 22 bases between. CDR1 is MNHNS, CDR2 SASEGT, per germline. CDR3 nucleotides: TGTGCCAGCAGACCCACCGGTCCAGTAGCACGCCAGTTCTTC. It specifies CASRPTGPVARQFF.

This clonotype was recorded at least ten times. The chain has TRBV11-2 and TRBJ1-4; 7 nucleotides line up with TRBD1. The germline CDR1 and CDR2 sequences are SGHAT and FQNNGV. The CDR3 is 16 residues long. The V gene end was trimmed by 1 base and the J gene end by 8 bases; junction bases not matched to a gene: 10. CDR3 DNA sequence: TGTGCCAGCAGCTTAGGGCGGATAGGGGGCAACGAAAAACTGTTTTTT. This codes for CASSLGRIGGNEKLFF.

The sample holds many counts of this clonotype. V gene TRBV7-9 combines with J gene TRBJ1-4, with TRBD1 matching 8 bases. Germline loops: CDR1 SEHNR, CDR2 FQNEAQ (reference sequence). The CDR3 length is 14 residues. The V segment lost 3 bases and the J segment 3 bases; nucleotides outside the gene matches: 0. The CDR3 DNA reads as TGTGCCAGCAGCTTGGGACAGGCTAATGAAAAACTGTTTTTT. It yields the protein CASSLGQANEKLFF.

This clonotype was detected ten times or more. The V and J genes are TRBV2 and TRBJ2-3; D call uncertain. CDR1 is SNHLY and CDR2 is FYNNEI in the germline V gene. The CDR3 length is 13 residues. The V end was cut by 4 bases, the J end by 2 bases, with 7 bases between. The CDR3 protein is CASSVASTDTQYF. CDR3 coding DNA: TGTGCCAGCAGTGTGGCCTCCACAGATACGCAGTATTTT.

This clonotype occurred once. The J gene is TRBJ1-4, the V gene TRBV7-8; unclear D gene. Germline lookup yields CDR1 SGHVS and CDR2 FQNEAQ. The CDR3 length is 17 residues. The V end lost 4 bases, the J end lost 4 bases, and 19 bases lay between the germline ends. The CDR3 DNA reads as TGTGCCAGCAGCTCCCGGACCCGGGCGCCAGATAATGAAAAACTGTTTTTT. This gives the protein CASSSRTRAPDNEKLFF.

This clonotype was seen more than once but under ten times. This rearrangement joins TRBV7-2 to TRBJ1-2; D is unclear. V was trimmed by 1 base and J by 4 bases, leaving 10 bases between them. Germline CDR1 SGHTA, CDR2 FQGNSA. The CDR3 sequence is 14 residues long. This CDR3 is CASSLGWAAYGYTF. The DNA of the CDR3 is TGTGCCAGCAGCTTAGGCTGGGCAGCCTATGGCTACACCTTC.